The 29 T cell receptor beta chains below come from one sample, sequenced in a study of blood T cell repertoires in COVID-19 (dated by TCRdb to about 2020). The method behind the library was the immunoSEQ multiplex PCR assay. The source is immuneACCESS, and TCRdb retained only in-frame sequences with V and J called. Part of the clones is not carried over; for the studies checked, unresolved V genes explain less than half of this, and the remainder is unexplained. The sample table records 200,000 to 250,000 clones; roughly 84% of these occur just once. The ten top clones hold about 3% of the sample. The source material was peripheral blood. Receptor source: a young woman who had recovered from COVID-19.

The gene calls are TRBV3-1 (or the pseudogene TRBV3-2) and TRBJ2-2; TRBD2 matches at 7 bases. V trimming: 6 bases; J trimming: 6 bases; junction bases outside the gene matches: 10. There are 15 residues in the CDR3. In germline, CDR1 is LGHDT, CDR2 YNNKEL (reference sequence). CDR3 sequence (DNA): TGTGCCAGCAGGTTGGCACTAGCGATTTCCGGGGAGCTGTTTTTT. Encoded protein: CASRLALAISGELFF.

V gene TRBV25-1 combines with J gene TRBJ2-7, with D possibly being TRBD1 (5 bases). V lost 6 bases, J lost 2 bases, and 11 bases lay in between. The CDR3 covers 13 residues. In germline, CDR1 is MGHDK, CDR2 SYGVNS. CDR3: CASSDLGAYEQYF. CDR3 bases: TGTGCCAGCAGCGATTTAGGGGCCTACGAGCAGTACTTC.

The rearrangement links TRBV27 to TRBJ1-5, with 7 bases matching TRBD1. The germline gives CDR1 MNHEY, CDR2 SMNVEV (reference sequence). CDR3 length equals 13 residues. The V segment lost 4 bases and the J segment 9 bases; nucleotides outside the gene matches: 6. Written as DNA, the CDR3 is TGTGCCAGCAGTTGGAACGACAGGGCGCCCCAGCATTTT. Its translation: CASSWNDRAPQHF.

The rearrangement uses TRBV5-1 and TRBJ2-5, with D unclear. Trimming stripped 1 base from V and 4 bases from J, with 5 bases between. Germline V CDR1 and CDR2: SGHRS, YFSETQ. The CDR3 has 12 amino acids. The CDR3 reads CASSLNTETQYF. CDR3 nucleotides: TGCGCCAGCAGCTTGAACACAGAGACCCAGTACTTC.

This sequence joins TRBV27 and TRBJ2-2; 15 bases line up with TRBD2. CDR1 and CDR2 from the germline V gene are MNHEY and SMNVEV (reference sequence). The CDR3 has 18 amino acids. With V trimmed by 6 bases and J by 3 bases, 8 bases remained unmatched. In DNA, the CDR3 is TGTGCCAGCAGATCCTCCGGGACTAGCGGGAGGTACACCGGGGAGCTGTTTTTT. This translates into CASRSSGTSGRYTGELFF.

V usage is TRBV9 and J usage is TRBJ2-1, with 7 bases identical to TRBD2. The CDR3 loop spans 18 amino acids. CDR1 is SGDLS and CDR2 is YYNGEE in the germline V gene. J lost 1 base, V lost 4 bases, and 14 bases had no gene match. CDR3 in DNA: TGTGCCAGCAGCCCCCGCCCGGCGGGAGATCAGTCCTACAATGAGCAGTTCTTC. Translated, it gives CASSPRPAGDQSYNEQFF.

The CDR3 spells CASSEQGTGKNIQYF. CDR3 nucleotide sequence: TGTGCCAGCAGTGAACAAGGGACAGGTAAAAACATTCAGTACTTC. The rearrangement links TRBV2 to TRBJ2-4, with 8 bases lining up with TRBD1. The CDR3 has 15 residues. Trimming at V came to 2 bases and at J to 4 bases, leaving 4 bases not matched to a gene. The germline gives CDR1 SNHLY, CDR2 FYNNEI. Looking up the rest from reference TRBV2 and TRBJ2-4 gives the full variable domain: EPEVTQTPSHQVTQMGQEVILRCVPISNHLYFYWYRQILGQKVEFLVSFYNNEISEKSEIFDDQFSVERPDGSNFTLKIRSTKLEDSAMYFCASSEQGTGKNIQYFGAGTRLSVL.

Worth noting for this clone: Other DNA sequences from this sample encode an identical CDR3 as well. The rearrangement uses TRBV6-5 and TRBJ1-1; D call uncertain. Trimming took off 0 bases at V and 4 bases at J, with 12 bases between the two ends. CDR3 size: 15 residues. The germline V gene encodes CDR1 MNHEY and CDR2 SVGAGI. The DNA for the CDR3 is TGTGCCAGCAGTTACTCGACGCCGGGTGGCACTGAAGCTTTCTTT. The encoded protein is CASSYSTPGGTEAFF.

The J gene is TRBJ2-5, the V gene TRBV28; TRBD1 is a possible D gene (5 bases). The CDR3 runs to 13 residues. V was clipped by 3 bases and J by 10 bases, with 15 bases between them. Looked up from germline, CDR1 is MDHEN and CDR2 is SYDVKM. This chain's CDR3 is CASSFARWGGQYF. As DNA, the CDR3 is TGTGCCAGCAGTTTTGCTAGATGGGGCGGCCAGTACTTC.

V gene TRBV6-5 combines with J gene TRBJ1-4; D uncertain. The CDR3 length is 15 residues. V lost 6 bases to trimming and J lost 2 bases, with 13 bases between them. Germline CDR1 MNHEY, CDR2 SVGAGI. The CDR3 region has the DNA TGTGCCAGCAGCCAGCAGGTGGGTACTAATGAAAAACTGTTTTTT. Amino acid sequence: CASSQQVGTNEKLFF.

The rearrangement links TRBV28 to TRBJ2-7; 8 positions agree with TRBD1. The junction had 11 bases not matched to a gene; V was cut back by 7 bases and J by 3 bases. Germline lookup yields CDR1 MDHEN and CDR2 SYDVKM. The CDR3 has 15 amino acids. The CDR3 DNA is TGTGCCAGCACCTCTTCTCGGACAGGGCTCTACGAGCAGTACTTC. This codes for CASTSSRTGLYEQYF.

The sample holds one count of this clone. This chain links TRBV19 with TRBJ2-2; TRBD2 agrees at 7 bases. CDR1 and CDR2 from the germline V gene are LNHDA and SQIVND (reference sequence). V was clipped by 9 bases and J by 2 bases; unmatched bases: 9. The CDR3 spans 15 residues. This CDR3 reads CASLPSGANTGELFF. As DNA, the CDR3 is TGTGCCAGCCTACCTAGCGGAGCAAACACCGGGGAGCTGTTTTTT.

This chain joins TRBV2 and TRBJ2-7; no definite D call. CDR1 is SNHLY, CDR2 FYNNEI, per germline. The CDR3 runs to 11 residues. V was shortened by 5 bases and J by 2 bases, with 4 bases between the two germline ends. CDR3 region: CASSPTYEQYF. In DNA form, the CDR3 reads TGTGCCAGCAGTCCCACCTACGAGCAGTACTTC.

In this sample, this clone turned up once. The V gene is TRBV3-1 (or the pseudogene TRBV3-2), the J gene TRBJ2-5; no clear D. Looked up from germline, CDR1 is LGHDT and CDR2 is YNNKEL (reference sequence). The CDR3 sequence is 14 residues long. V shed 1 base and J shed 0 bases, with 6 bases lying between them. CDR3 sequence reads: CASSQGQNQETQYF. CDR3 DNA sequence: TGTGCCAGCAGCCAAGGTCAGAACCAAGAGACCCAGTACTTC.

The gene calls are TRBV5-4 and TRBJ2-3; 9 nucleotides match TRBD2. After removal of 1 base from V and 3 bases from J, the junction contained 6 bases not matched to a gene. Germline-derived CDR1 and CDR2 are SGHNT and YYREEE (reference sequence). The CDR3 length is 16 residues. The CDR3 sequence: CASSLMAGGPTDTQYF. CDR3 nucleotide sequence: TGTGCCAGCAGCTTGATGGCGGGAGGGCCAACAGATACGCAGTATTTT.

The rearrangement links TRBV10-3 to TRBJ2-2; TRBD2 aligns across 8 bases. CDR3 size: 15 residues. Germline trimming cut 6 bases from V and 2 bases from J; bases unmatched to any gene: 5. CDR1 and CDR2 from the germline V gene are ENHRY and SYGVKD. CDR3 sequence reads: CAISTLAGNTGELFF. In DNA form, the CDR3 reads TGTGCCATCAGCACCCTAGCGGGTAACACCGGGGAGCTGTTTTTT.

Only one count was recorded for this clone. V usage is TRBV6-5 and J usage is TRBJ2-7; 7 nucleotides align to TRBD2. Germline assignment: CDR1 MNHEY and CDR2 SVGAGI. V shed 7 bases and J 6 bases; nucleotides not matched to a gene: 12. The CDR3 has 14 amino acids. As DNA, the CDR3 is TGTGCCAGCATAGGGAGGGTCGGCAGCGTCGAGCAGTACTTC. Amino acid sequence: CASIGRVGSVEQYF.

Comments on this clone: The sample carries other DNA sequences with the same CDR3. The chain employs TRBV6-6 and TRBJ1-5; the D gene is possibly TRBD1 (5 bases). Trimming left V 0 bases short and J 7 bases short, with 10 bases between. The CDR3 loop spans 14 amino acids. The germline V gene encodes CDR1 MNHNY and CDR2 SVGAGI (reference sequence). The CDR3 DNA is TGTGCCAGCAGTTACTCTCAGGGATACCAGCCCCAGCATTTT. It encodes CASSYSQGYQPQHF.

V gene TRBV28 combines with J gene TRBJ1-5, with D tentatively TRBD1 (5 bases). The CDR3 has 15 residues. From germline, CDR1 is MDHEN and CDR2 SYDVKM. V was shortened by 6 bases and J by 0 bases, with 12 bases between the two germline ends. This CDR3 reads CASRTAHYSNQPQHF. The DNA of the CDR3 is TGTGCCAGCAGGACAGCGCACTATAGCAATCAGCCCCAGCATTTT.

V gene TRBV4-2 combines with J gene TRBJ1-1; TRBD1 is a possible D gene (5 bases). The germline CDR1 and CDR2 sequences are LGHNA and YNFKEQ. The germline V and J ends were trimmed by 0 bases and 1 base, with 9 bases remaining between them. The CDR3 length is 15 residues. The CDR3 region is CASSQDEQANTEAFF. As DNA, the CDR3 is TGTGCCAGCAGCCAAGATGAACAGGCGAACACTGAAGCTTTCTTT.

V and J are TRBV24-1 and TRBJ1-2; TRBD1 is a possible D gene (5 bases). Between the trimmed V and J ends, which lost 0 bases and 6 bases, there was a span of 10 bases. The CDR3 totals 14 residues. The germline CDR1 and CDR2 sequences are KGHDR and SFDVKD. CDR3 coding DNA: TGTGCCACCAGTGATTTGCAGGGTTGGGATGGCTACACCTTC. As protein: CATSDLQGWDGYTF.

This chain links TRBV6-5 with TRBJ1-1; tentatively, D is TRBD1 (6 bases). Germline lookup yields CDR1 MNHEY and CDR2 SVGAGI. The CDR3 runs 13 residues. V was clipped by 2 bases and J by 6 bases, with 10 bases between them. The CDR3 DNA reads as TGTGCCAGCAGTTACCCAGGGGTACCTGAAGCTTTCTTT. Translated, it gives CASSYPGVPEAFF.

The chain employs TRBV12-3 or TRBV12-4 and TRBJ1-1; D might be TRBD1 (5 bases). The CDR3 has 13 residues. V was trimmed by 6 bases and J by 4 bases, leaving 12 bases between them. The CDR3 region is CASRPGLGTEAFF. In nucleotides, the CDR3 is TGTGCCAGCAGACCAGGGCTGGGCACTGAAGCTTTCTTT.

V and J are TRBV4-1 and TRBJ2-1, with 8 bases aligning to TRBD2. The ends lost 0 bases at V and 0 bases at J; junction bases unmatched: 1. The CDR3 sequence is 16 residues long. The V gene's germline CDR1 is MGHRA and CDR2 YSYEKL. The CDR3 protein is CASSQEAGDSYNEQFF. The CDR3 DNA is TGCGCCAGCAGCCAAGAAGCGGGAGACTCCTACAATGAGCAGTTCTTC.

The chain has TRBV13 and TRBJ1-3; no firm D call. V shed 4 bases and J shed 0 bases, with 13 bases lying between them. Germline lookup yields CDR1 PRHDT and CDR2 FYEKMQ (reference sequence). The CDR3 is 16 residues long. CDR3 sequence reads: CASSSGPGYSGNTIYF. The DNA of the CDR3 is TGTGCCAGCAGCTCCGGGCCGGGGTACTCTGGAAACACCATATATTTT.

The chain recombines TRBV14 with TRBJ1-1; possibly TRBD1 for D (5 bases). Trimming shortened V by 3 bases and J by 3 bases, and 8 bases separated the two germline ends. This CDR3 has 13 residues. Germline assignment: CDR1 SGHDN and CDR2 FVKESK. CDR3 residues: CASSQQGHTEAFF. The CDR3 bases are TGTGCCAGCAGCCAGCAGGGTCACACTGAAGCTTTCTTT.

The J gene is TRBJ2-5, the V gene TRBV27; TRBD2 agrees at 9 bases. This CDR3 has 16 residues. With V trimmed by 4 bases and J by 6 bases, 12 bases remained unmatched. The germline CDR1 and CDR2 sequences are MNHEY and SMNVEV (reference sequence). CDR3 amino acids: CASSSLGAGGVKTQYF. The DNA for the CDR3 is TGTGCCAGCAGTTCCTTAGGGGCGGGAGGGGTTAAGACCCAGTACTTC.

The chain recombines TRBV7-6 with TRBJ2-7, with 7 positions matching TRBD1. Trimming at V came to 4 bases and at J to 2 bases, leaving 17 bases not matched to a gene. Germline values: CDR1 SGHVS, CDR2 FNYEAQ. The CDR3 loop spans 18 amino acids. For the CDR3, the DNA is TGTGCCAGCAGCTCCCGTCGCGAGACAGGGTGGGGCCCCTACGAGCAGTACTTC. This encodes CASSSRRETGWGPYEQYF.

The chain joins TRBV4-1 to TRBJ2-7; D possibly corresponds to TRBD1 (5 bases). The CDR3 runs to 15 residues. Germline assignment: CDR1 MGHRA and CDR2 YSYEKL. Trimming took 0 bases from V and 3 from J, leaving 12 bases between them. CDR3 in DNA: TGCGCCAGCAGCCAAGAGTGGGGTAGGGGCTACGAGCAGTACTTC. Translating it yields CASSQEWGRGYEQYF.